The 21 T cell receptor beta chains listed next were all sequenced from one sample in a study of chemoradiotherapy in HPV16-positive cancers. Assay: immunoSEQ multiplex PCR; the TCRdb copy retains only in-frame clones and omits some. The sample consists of more than 9,000 clones, 90% of them appearing once. This sample was obtained from a patient who underwent chemoradiotherapy. Receptors were obtained from a human donor with HPV-associated anogenital cancer.

A few counts support this clone. This chain uses TRBV7-9 with TRBJ1-3, with no clear D. The germline CDR1 and CDR2 sequences are SEHNR and FQNEAQ (reference sequence). This CDR3 is 12 amino acids long. Trimming pared 3 bases from V and 4 bases from J, leaving 4 bases between. The CDR3 sequence is CASSFGGNTIYF. CDR3 in DNA: TGTGCCAGCAGCTTCGGGGGAAACACCATATATTTT.

V and J are TRBV5-1 and TRBJ1-2; the match to TRBD1 covers 7 bases. J gave up 6 bases and V 0 bases, and 5 bases lay outside the gene matches. Per germline, CDR1 SGHRS and CDR2 YFSETQ. CDR3 length: 14 amino acids. The CDR3 spells CASSLEGGPHGYTF. Here the CDR3 DNA reads TGCGCCAGCAGCTTGGAAGGGGGCCCTCATGGCTACACCTTC. The full variable domain, rest sourced from reference TRBV5-1 and TRBJ1-2, is KAGVTQTPRYLIKTRGQQVTLSCSPISGHRSVSWYQQTPGQGLQFLFEYFSETQRNKGNFPGRFSGRQFSNSRSEMNVSTLELGDSALYLCASSLEGGPHGYTFGSGTRLTVV.

The chain employs TRBV7-2 and TRBJ2-1; D not resolved. The CDR3 extends over 13 amino acids. The germline gives CDR1 SGHTA, CDR2 FQGNSA. Trimming removed 3 bases from V and 9 bases from J, with 12 bases in between. Here the CDR3 DNA reads TGTGCCAGCAGCTTGCTAACCCGCAGTGAGCAGTTCTTC. Amino acid sequence: CASSLLTRSEQFF.

The chain employs TRBV2 and TRBJ2-1; possible D gene TRBD2, 7 bases. Germline CDR1 SNHLY, CDR2 FYNNEI. CDR3 size: 13 residues. With 6 bases removed from V and 9 bases from J, the gap between germline ends came to 15 bases. The CDR3: CASSLAVQGEQFF. The DNA of the CDR3 is TGTGCCAGCAGCCTAGCGGTACAGGGTGAGCAGTTCTTC. Full variable domain (rest looked up from reference TRBV2 and TRBJ2-1): EPEVTQTPSHQVTQMGQEVILRCVPISNHLYFYWYRQILGQKVEFLVSFYNNEISEKSEIFDDQFSVERPDGSNFTLKIRSTKLEDSAMYFCASSLAVQGEQFFGPGTRLTVL.

This clone is a singleton in its sample. CDR3 loop: CASSDQAGGPTDTQYF. The CDR3 nucleotides read TGCGCCAGCAGCGACCAAGCGGGAGGGCCGACAGATACGCAGTATTTT. V usage is TRBV5-1 and J usage is TRBJ2-3, with 10 bases identical to TRBD2. CDR1 is SGHRS, CDR2 YFSETQ, per germline. CDR3 length: 16 residues. After removal of 4 bases from V and 3 bases from J, the junction contained 8 bases not matched to a gene.

This chain links TRBV29-1 with TRBJ1-2; unclear D gene. The germline V gene has CDR1 SQVTM and CDR2 ANQGSEA. The CDR3 has 12 amino acids. V was clipped by 4 bases and J by 8 bases, with 14 bases between them. The CDR3 DNA is TGCAGCGTTGTTCTAGGAGTGAGGGGCTACACCTTC. Its protein product is CSVVLGVRGYTF.

V and J are TRBV19 and TRBJ2-6; no reliable D call. The length of the CDR3 is 15 residues. Germline V CDR1 and CDR2: LNHDA, SQIVND (reference sequence). Trimming pared 2 bases from V and 0 bases from J, leaving 5 bases between. The CDR3: CASSILGSGANVLTF. The CDR3 DNA sequence: TGTGCCAGTAGTATACTAGGCTCTGGGGCCAACGTCCTGACTTTC.

This clone was recorded once. J is TRBJ1-1 and V is TRBV11-2; the D is unclear. The CDR3 is 15 amino acids. V lost 5 bases and J lost 0, with 13 bases in between. Germline CDR1 is SGHAT and CDR2 is FQNNGV. The CDR3 DNA reads TGTGCCAGCAGCCAGTCCGGCAGGATGAACACTGAAGCTTTCTTT. Its protein is CASSQSGRMNTEAFF. Together with reference TRBV11-2 and TRBJ1-1, the CDR3 gives the full variable domain: EAGVAQSPRYKIIEKRQSVAFWCNPISGHATLYWYQQILGQGPKLLIQFQNNGVVDDSQLPKDRFSAERLKGVDSTLKIQPAKLEDSAVYLCASSQSGRMNTEAFFGQGTRLTVV.

Only one count was recorded for this clone. The chain recombines TRBV6-5 with TRBJ2-1; 12 bases match TRBD2. V lost 2 bases, J lost 6 bases, and 5 bases stayed unmatched. CDR3 length equals 16 residues. Germline CDR1 is MNHEY and CDR2 is SVGAGI. CDR3 in DNA: TGTGCCAGCAGTTACATAAGGACTAGCGGGATCAATGAGCAGTTCTTC. Protein: CASSYIRTSGINEQFF.

The rearrangement links TRBV6-1 to TRBJ2-3; D uncertain. Germline CDR1 MNHNS, CDR2 SASEGT. V lost 7 bases and J 5 bases, leaving 7 bases between the germline ends. CDR3 length equals 11 residues. The CDR3 DNA reads TGTGCCAGCAAGCTAGTAGATACGCAGTATTTT. As protein: CASKLVDTQYF.

The chain links TRBV2 to TRBJ2-6; D perhaps matches TRBD1 (6 bases). There are 18 residues in the CDR3. CDR1 is SNHLY, CDR2 FYNNEI, per germline. Trimming left V 4 bases short and J 0 bases short, with 16 bases between. The chain's CDR3 is CASSVGTAGVSGANVLTF. The CDR3 nucleotides read TGTGCCAGCAGTGTGGGAACGGCAGGGGTCTCTGGGGCCAACGTCCTGACTTTC.

DNA of the CDR3: TGTGCCAGCAGTGTGACCCCTGGGACCGCCTCTGGCTACACCTTC. Translation gives CASSVTPGTASGYTF. The chain recombines TRBV6-1 with TRBJ1-2; a weak D match, TRBD1 (5 bases). Between the trimmed V and J ends, which lost 4 bases and 7 bases, there was a span of 19 bases. Germline CDR1 and CDR2: MNHNS and SASEGT. The CDR3 runs 15 residues.

With respect to this clone: Other DNA sequences in this sample translate to the same CDR3. This chain joins TRBV27 and TRBJ1-6, with 9 bases that match TRBD1. Germline V gene data show CDR1 as MNHEY and CDR2 as SMNVEV (reference sequence). The trim removed 4 bases at V and 10 bases at J, leaving 5 bases unmatched. CDR3 length: 14 amino acids. Here the CDR3 DNA reads TGTGCCAGCAGTTCCGGACAGGGGAACTCACCCCTCCACTTT. It codes for CASSSGQGNSPLHF.

CDR3 sequence: CASSGISAASYEQYF. In nucleotides, the CDR3 is TGTGCCAGTAGCGGCATTTCGGCGGCGAGCTACGAGCAGTACTTC. This chain joins TRBV19 and TRBJ2-7, with D unresolved. There are 15 residues in the CDR3. Per the germline V gene, CDR1 is LNHDA and CDR2 is SQIVND (reference sequence). V lost 6 bases and J 3 bases, leaving 18 bases between the germline ends.

The rearrangement uses TRBV5-4 and TRBJ2-5, with D tentatively TRBD1 or TRBD2 (6 bases each). The CDR3 has 14 amino acids. The V and J ends lost 3 bases and 5 bases respectively, with 14 bases between them. Germline CDR1 SGHNT, CDR2 YYREEE (reference sequence). The CDR3 loop reads CASSSWRGTETQYF. CDR3 bases: TGTGCCAGCAGCTCATGGAGGGGGACTGAGACCCAGTACTTC.

The chain uses TRBV7-2 and TRBJ2-7, with D perhaps given as TRBD1 or TRBD2 (5 bases each). Germline V gene lookup returns CDR1 SGHTA and CDR2 FQGNSA. This CDR3 has 16 amino acids. The germline V and J ends were trimmed by 5 bases and 5 bases, with 22 bases remaining between them. CDR3 bases: TGTGCCAGCAGCCCTCAGCCCACAGGACTCGGGAACGAGCAGTACTTC. Its translation is CASSPQPTGLGNEQYF.

This chain connects TRBV6-5 to TRBJ1-2; D is unclear. The CDR3 sequence is 15 residues long. V was pared by 4 bases and J by 8 bases, with 20 bases between. Germline assignment: CDR1 MNHEY and CDR2 SVGAGI. The DNA for the CDR3 is TGTGCCAGCAGTTCCCCCCTCCTCACAGCGCGAGGCTACACCTTC. It specifies CASSSPLLTARGYTF.

The V gene is TRBV29-1, the J gene TRBJ1-2, with a weak D call TRBD1 (6 bases). CDR3 length: 14 residues. Trimming removed 1 base at V and 8 bases at J, with 17 bases between. The germline gives CDR1 SQVTM, CDR2 ANQGSEA. The DNA of the CDR3 is TGCAGCGTTGAAGGCAGGGGACTCCAGGAGGGCTACACCTTC. Its translation: CSVEGRGLQEGYTF.

V and J are TRBV10-3 and TRBJ2-2, with D unresolved. This CDR3 spans 15 amino acids. Trimming took 8 bases from V and 2 from J, leaving 15 bases between them. Germline lookup yields CDR1 ENHRY and CDR2 SYGVKD. CDR3 DNA: TGTGCCATCCCAGGTTCTACTCCTAACACCGGGGAGCTGTTTTTT. As protein: CAIPGSTPNTGELFF.

J is TRBJ2-1 and V is TRBV5-5; 10 bases match TRBD1. The CDR3 totals 14 residues. Germline assignment: CDR1 SGHKS and CDR2 YYEKEE (reference sequence). Trimming cost V 4 bases and J 9 bases; bases outside gene matches: 7. CDR3 region: CASSRDRGWGEQFF. CDR3 in DNA: TGTGCCAGCAGCCGGGACAGGGGTTGGGGTGAGCAGTTCTTC.

V is TRBV11-2 and J is TRBJ2-5; no definite D call. Trimming took off 5 bases at V and 4 bases at J, with 14 bases between the two ends. There are 14 residues in the CDR3. Germline CDR1 is SGHAT and CDR2 is FQNNGV. The CDR3 bases are TGTGCCAGCAGCCGTCTTCTGGGCCCAGAGACCCAGTACTTC. It yields the protein CASSRLLGPETQYF.